This T cell receptor (beta chain) was obtained from a study of T cell responses to AZD1222 COVID-19 vaccine. Study-wide findings and caveats: Sampling captured repertoires only after the peak T cell response. A mostly white British donor set with more females was recruited, and clonal diversity was possibly underestimated. The study reported that nearly half of spike-specific TCRs target unmutated variant regions.

Profiling relied on immunoSEQ multiplex PCR, and the TCRdb table lists in-frame clones only, not all of them. Of more than 90,000 clones in the sample, around 85% are singletons; the top ten hold 14%. A word on this clone: What it recognizes is unknown.

V shed 4 bases and J shed 0 bases, with 4 bases lying between them. The CDR3 is made up of 13 amino acids. CDR1 is MNHEY and CDR2 is SVGAGI in the germline V gene. The sample consisted of peripheral blood, taken 28 days after the second AZD1222 dose. The V call is TRBV6-5, the J call TRBJ1-3; D unclear. This TCR was recovered from an adult who received the AZD1222 COVID-19 vaccine. CDR3 DNA: TGTGCCAGCAGTTCCAGCTCTGGAAACACCATATATTTT. Translation: CASSSSSGNTIYF.